A single sample gave rise to the 25 T cell receptor beta chains below, sequenced in a study of T-cell memory formation after mild COVID-19. A single record per CDR3 protein comes from TCRdb applying MiXCR to the 5' RACE reads. This sample has approximately 230,000 distinct CDR3 sequences, with less than 20% found just once. Specimen: PBMCs or a T cell subset sorted from them (not recorded which). These receptors were collected from a man aged 18-30 years who had mild COVID-19 (a few samples of this study predate the infection). Cell type and time point are not known.

This chain uses TRBV6-1 with TRBJ2-1, with D perhaps matching TRBD1 (9 bases). V was pared by 6 bases and J by 9 bases, with 18 bases between. Germline V CDR1 and CDR2: MNHNS, SASEGT. The CDR3 extends over 14 amino acids. The CDR3 sequence is CASRGQGLGAEQFF. The CDR3 coding sequence is TGTGCCAGCAGGGGACAGGGACTAGGGGCTGAGCAGTTCTTC.

This clonotype turned up a few times. The chain links TRBV12-3 or TRBV12-4 to TRBJ1-2, with D possibly TRBD1 on 5 matching bases. CDR3 length: 14 amino acids. The V end lost 8 bases, the J end lost 5 bases, and 18 bases lay between the germline ends. CDR3 protein: CASRLAGTSYGYTF. CDR3 nucleotide sequence: TGTGCCAGCCGACTCGCCGGGACGTCTTATGGCTACACCTTC.

The genes are TRBV19 and TRBJ2-1; 8 nucleotides line up with TRBD2. The CDR3 loop spans 17 amino acids. Losses at the gene ends were 4 bases for V and 3 bases for J; bases not matched to a gene: 11. Per the germline V gene, CDR1 is LNHDA and CDR2 is SQIVND (reference sequence). CDR3 residues: CASSSPSGGAYYNEQFF. The CDR3 DNA is TGTGCCAGTAGTAGCCCCAGCGGGGGTGCATACTACAATGAGCAGTTCTTC.

The J gene is TRBJ1-1, the V gene TRBV5-1; possible D gene TRBD1, 5 bases. Germline V gene lookup returns CDR1 SGHRS and CDR2 YFSETQ. The CDR3 is 15 residues long. Trimming removed 1 base at V and 4 bases at J, with 14 bases between. The CDR3 spells CASSLIPGVGTEAFF. Here the CDR3 DNA reads TGCGCCAGCAGCTTGATTCCGGGGGTAGGCACTGAAGCTTTCTTT.

V gene TRBV9 combines with J gene TRBJ2-6; perhaps TRBD2 as D (7 bases). The CDR3 consists of 14 residues. Per germline, CDR1 SGDLS and CDR2 YYNGEE. With 8 bases removed from V and 5 bases from J, the gap between germline ends came to 14 bases. This CDR3 is CASGGGVRANVLTF. DNA for the CDR3: TGTGCCAGTGGAGGGGGGGTGCGGGCCAACGTCCTGACTTTC.

This clonotype was seen a handful of times. The rearrangement uses TRBV6-5 and TRBJ1-6, with 7 positions matching TRBD1. Trimming took 2 bases from V and 10 from J; bases not matched to a gene: 8. This CDR3 region has 15 residues. CDR1 is MNHEY and CDR2 is SVGAGI in the germline V gene. CDR3 in DNA: TGTGCCAGCAGTTACACACAGGGGTTGGAGTCACCCCTCCACTTT. Translated: CASSYTQGLESPLHF.

This clonotype has just a few counts. V is TRBV20-1 and J is TRBJ2-3, with 16 bases fitting TRBD2. Per the germline V gene, CDR1 is DFQATT and CDR2 is SNEGSKA (reference sequence). The CDR3 is made up of 15 amino acids. With 6 bases clipped from V and 2 bases from J, the junction kept 2 bases outside the gene matches. CDR3 in amino acids: CSAGTSGGDTDTQYF. The CDR3 nucleotides read TGCAGTGCAGGGACTAGCGGGGGGGACACAGATACGCAGTATTTT.

This clonotype occurred a few times. V gene TRBV7-2 combines with J gene TRBJ2-7, with D perhaps TRBD2 (6 bases). The CDR3 runs 16 residues. Germline V gives CDR1 SGHTA, CDR2 FQGNSA. V was shortened by 2 bases and J by 1 base, with 15 bases between the two germline ends. CDR3 coding DNA: TGTGCCAGCAGCTTACGGCCCGGGGGAACGTCCTACGAGCAGTACTTC. This sequence encodes CASSLRPGGTSYEQYF.

This clonotype was seen more than once but under ten times. This chain links TRBV7-8 with TRBJ1-5; D gene ambiguous. From germline, CDR1 is SGHVS and CDR2 FQNEAQ. The CDR3 runs to 11 residues. Trimming removed 3 bases from V and 10 bases from J, with 7 bases in between. For the CDR3, the DNA is TGTGCCAGCAGCTTGGAGGGACCCCAGCATTTT. Protein product: CASSLEGPQHF.

V gene TRBV7-3 combines with J gene TRBJ2-1; tentatively, D is TRBD2 (5 bases). The germline gives CDR1 SGHTA, CDR2 FQGTGA. V shed 2 bases and J shed 7 bases, with 15 bases lying between them. There are 15 residues in the CDR3. The CDR3 region is CASSLEGYLINEQFF. The CDR3 DNA sequence: TGTGCCAGCAGCTTAGAGGGTTATCTGATTAATGAGCAGTTCTTC.

This clonotype was counted ten times or more. The chain joins TRBV11-2 to TRBJ2-5; 8 bases match TRBD1. The CDR3 length is 13 residues. The J segment lost 4 bases and the V segment lost 5 bases, leaving 3 bases of the junction unmatched. Germline V gives CDR1 SGHAT, CDR2 FQNNGV. CDR3 sequence: CASSRTGPETQYF. Written as DNA, the CDR3 is TGTGCCAGCAGCCGGACAGGGCCAGAGACCCAGTACTTC.

This clonotype was counted many times. V and J are TRBV7-2 and TRBJ2-7; TRBD2 matches 9 bases. Looked up from germline, CDR1 is SGHTA and CDR2 is FQGNSA. The CDR3 is 13 residues long. Trimming took 3 bases from V and 7 from J; bases not matched to a gene: 4. CDR3 DNA sequence: TGTGCCAGCAGCTTTGGACTAGCGAAAGAGCAGTACGTC. Its protein product is CASSFGLAKEQYV.

This sequence joins TRBV20-1 and TRBJ2-7; unclear D gene. Germline V gene lookup returns CDR1 DFQATT and CDR2 SNEGSKA (reference sequence). CDR3 length: 12 amino acids. Deletions cut 3 bases from V and 9 bases from J, with 15 bases between. In DNA form, the CDR3 reads TGCAGTGCTAGGGTTTCCGACCTGGGGCAGTACTTC. This sequence encodes CSARVSDLGQYF.

This clonotype was observed a handful of times. V and J are TRBV7-2 and TRBJ1-1; perhaps TRBD1 as D (6 bases). The V and J ends lost 5 bases and 5 bases respectively, with 18 bases between them. The CDR3 contains 15 residues. Germline CDR1 reads SGHTA; CDR2 reads FQGNSA. The CDR3 loop reads CASSLLPGQGTEAFF. DNA for the CDR3: TGTGCCAGCAGCCTCCTCCCCGGGCAGGGGACTGAAGCTTTCTTT.

V and J are TRBV20-1 and TRBJ1-1; D remains ambiguous. V was shortened by 2 bases and J by 0 bases, with 7 bases between the two germline ends. The CDR3 spans 13 residues. Germline CDR1 reads DFQATT; CDR2 reads SNEGSKA (reference sequence). The CDR3 is CSARKDLNTEAFF. Here the CDR3 DNA reads TGCAGTGCTAGAAAGGACCTGAACACTGAAGCTTTCTTT.

This clonotype was seen repeatedly, ten times or more. The chain carries TRBV5-1 and TRBJ2-3, with D uncertain. The germline V gene encodes CDR1 SGHRS and CDR2 YFSETQ. This CDR3 comprises 14 residues. Between the trimmed V and J ends, which lost 3 bases and 3 bases, there was a span of 11 bases. This CDR3 reads CASSWTFGTDTQYF. In nucleotides, the CDR3 is TGCGCCAGCAGCTGGACCTTCGGGACAGATACGCAGTATTTT.

The gene calls are TRBV30 and TRBJ1-4; no definite D call. The V end was cut by 2 bases, the J end by 10 bases, with 14 bases between. This CDR3 has 13 amino acids. Germline lookup yields CDR1 GTSNPN and CDR2 SVGIG (reference sequence). CDR3: CAWSSGERGKLFF. CDR3 in DNA: TGTGCCTGGAGTAGCGGGGAACGTGGAAAACTGTTTTTT. The full variable domain, completed using reference TRBV30 and TRBJ1-4, is SQTIHQWPATLVQPVGSPLSLECTVEGTSNPNLYWYRQAAGRGLQLLFYSVGIGQISSEVPQNLSASRPQDRQFILSSKKLLLSDSGFYLCAWSSGERGKLFFGSGTQLSVL.

The chain recombines TRBV30 with TRBJ2-1, with 12 bases fitting TRBD2. Germline CDR1 and CDR2: GTSNPN and SVGIG (reference sequence). The CDR3 spans 15 residues. After removal of 5 bases from V and 5 bases from J, the junction contained 7 bases not matched to a gene. Here the CDR3 DNA reads TGTGCCTGGGAGCCGGGACTAGCGGGCCACAATGAGCAGTTCTTC. Amino acids: CAWEPGLAGHNEQFF.

The CDR3 nucleotides read TGTGCCAGCAGCTTGGACCTCAGGGGGCCCGGTGGCTACACCTTC. Translated: CASSLDLRGPGGYTF. This chain links TRBV5-5 with TRBJ1-2; 8 nucleotides align to TRBD1. Per the germline V gene, CDR1 is SGHKS and CDR2 is YYEKEE (reference sequence). J lost 7 bases, V lost 0 bases, and 8 bases had no gene match. The CDR3 runs to 15 residues. The full variable domain, in which reference TRBV5-5 and TRBJ1-2 provide the parts outside the CDR3, is DAGVTQSPTHLIKTRGQQVTLRCSPISGHKSVSWYQQVLGQGPQFIFQYYEKEERGRGNFPDRFSARQFPNYSSELNVNALLLGDSALYLCASSLDLRGPGGYTFGSGTRLTVV.

The rearrangement uses TRBV20-1 and TRBJ1-1; 8 bases map to TRBD1. CDR1 and CDR2 (germline): DFQATT, SNEGSKA (reference sequence). V lost 0 bases to trimming and J lost 6 bases; unmatched junction nucleotides: 6. The CDR3 has 14 amino acids. The CDR3 bases are TGCAGTGCTAGAGAAAGGGGGACAGGAGCTGAAGCTTTCTTT. Translation gives CSARERGTGAEAFF.

The chain couples TRBV7-2 to TRBJ1-5; weak D call: TRBD1 (6 bases). CDR3 size: 15 residues. The germline gives CDR1 SGHTA, CDR2 FQGNSA. V shed 2 bases and J shed 3 bases, with 11 bases lying between them. Here the CDR3 reads CASSLHGTNNQPQHF. The CDR3 region has the DNA TGTGCCAGCAGCTTACACGGGACAAACAATCAGCCCCAGCATTTT.

This clonotype was seen only a few times. The chain is built from TRBV7-2 and TRBJ2-2, with 7 bases fitting TRBD2. The V gene's germline CDR1 is SGHTA and CDR2 FQGNSA. The CDR3 has 16 residues. Losses at the gene ends were 1 base for V and 0 bases for J; bases not matched to a gene: 2. The CDR3 region has the DNA TGTGCCAGCAGCTTAGACACTAGCGCGAACACCGGGGAGCTGTTTTTT. This encodes CASSLDTSANTGELFF. The full variable domain, completed using reference TRBV7-2 and TRBJ2-2, is GAGVSQSPSNKVTEKGKDVELRCDPISGHTALYWYRQSLGQGLEFLIYFQGNSAPDKSGLPSDRFSAERTGGSVSTLTIQRTQQEDSAVYLCASSLDTSANTGELFFGEGSRLTVL.

This clonotype was detected a few times. The chain uses TRBV12-3 or TRBV12-4 and TRBJ2-5; a weak D match, TRBD2 (5 bases). V dropped 7 bases and J dropped 2 bases, with 11 bases sitting between them. The CDR3 spans 13 residues. The CDR3 DNA is TGTGCCAGCACTAGGACTGCGCAAGAGACCCAGTACTTC. It is translated as CASTRTAQETQYF.

The chain carries TRBV10-1 and TRBJ2-3; D is unclear. Germline V gene sequence: CDR1 WNHNN, CDR2 SYGVQD (reference sequence). V lost 11 bases and J 0 bases, leaving 6 bases between the germline ends. The CDR3 spans 11 residues. DNA for the CDR3: TGCGCCGGGAAGAGCACAGATACGCAGTATTTT. As protein: CAGKSTDTQYF.

The CDR3 loop is CAGTKGWDTGELFF. The CDR3 DNA is TGTGCCGGGACGAAGGGCTGGGACACCGGGGAGCTGTTTTTT. The J gene is TRBJ2-2, the V gene TRBV28; the D call may be TRBD1 or TRBD2 (5 bases each). V was trimmed by 11 bases and J by 3 bases, leaving 16 bases between them. Germline V gives CDR1 MDHEN, CDR2 SYDVKM. This CDR3 comprises 14 residues.